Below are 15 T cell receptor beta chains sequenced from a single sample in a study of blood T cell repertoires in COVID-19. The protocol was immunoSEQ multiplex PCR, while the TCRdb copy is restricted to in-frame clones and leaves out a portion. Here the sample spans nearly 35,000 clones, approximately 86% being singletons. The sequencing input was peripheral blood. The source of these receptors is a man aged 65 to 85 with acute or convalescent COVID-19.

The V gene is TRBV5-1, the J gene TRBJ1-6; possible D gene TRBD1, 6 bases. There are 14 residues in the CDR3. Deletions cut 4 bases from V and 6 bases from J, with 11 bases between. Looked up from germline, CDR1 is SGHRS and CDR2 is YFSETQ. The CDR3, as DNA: TGCGCCAGCAGCCCGGGACACACTAATTCACCCCTCCACTTT. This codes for CASSPGHTNSPLHF.

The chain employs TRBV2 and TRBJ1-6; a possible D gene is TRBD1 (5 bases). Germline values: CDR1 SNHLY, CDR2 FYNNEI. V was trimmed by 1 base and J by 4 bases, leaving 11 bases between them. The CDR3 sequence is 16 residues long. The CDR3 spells CASSEGDSQYNSPLHF. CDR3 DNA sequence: TGTGCCAGCAGTGAAGGCGACAGCCAATATAATTCACCCCTCCACTTT. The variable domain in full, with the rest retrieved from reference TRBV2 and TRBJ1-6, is EPEVTQTPSHQVTQMGQEVILRCVPISNHLYFYWYRQILGQKVEFLVSFYNNEISEKSEIFDDQFSVERPDGSNFTLKIRSTKLEDSAMYFCASSEGDSQYNSPLHFGNGTRLTVT.

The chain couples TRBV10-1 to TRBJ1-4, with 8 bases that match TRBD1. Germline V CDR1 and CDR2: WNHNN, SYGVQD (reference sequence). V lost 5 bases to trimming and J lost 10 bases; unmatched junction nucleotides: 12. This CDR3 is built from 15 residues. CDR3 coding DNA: TGCGCCAGCAGTACCTCGACAGGGGTAATGGTAAAACTGTTTTTT. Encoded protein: CASSTSTGVMVKLFF.

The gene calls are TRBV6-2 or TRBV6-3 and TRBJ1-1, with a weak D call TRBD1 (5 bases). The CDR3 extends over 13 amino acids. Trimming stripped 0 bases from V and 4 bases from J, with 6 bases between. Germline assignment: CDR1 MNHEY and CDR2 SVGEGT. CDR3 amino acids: CASSYSGGTEAFF. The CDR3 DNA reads TGTGCCAGCAGTTACTCGGGGGGCACTGAAGCTTTCTTT.

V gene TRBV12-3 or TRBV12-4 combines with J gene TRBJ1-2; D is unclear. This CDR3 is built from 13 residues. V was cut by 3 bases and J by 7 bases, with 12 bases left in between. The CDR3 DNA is TGTGCCAGCAGTTTCCAGGTGGATTCTGGCTACACCTTC. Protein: CASSFQVDSGYTF.

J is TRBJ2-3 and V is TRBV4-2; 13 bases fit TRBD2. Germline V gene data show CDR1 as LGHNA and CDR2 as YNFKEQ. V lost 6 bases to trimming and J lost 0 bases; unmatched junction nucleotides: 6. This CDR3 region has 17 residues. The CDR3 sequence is CASRPGGLAGSTDTQYF. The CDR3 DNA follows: TGTGCCAGCAGGCCAGGGGGACTAGCGGGAAGCACAGATACGCAGTATTTT.

As DNA, the CDR3 is TGTGCCAGTTCGGGACTATCCTACAATGAGCAGTTCTTC. It translates to CASSGLSYNEQFF. The gene calls are TRBV19 and TRBJ2-1; 7 nucleotides match TRBD2. The CDR3 has 13 amino acids. Losses at the gene ends were 8 bases for V and 1 base for J; bases not matched to a gene: 2. Germline loops: CDR1 LNHDA, CDR2 SQIVND (reference sequence).

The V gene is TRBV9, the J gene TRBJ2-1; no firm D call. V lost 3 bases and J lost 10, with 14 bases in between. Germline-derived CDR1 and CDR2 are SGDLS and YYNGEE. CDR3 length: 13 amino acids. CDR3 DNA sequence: TGTGCCAGCAGCGCTACGTCCTCCGCGGAGCAGTTCTTC. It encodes CASSATSSAEQFF.

The CDR3 sequence is CASSLVPGQGYSAQHF. The CDR3 DNA reads TGTGCCAGCAGCTTAGTACCGGGACAGGGGTATTCGGCCCAGCATTTT. The V and J genes are TRBV7-8 and TRBJ1-5; 10 nucleotides agree with TRBD1. V lost 1 base and J lost 11; bases outside the gene matches: 11. CDR1 is SGHVS and CDR2 is FQNEAQ in the germline V gene. The CDR3 is made up of 16 amino acids.

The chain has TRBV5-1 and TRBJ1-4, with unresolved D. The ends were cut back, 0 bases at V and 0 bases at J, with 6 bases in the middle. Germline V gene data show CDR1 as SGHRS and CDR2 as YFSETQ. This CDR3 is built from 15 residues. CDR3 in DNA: TGCGCCAGCAGCTTGGACTCCTCAACTAATGAAAAACTGTTTTTT. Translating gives CASSLDSSTNEKLFF. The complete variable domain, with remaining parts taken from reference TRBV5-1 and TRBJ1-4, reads KAGVTQTPRYLIKTRGQQVTLSCSPISGHRSVSWYQQTPGQGLQFLFEYFSETQRNKGNFPGRFSGRQFSNSRSEMNVSTLELGDSALYLCASSLDSSTNEKLFFGSGTQLSVL.

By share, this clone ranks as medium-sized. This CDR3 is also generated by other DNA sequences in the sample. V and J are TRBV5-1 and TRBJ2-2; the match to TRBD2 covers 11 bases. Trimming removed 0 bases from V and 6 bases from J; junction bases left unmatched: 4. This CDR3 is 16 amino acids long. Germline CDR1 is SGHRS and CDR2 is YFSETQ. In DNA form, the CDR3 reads TGCGCCAGCAGCTTGGGCCTAGCGGGAGGACCCGGGGAGCTGTTTTTT. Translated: CASSLGLAGGPGELFF.

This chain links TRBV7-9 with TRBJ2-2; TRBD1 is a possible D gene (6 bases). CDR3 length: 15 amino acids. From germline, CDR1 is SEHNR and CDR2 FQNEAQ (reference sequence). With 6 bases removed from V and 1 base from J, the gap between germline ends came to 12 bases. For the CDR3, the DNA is TGTGCCAGCAGGACCCCGGGACAGAACACCGGGGAGCTGTTTTTT. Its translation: CASRTPGQNTGELFF.

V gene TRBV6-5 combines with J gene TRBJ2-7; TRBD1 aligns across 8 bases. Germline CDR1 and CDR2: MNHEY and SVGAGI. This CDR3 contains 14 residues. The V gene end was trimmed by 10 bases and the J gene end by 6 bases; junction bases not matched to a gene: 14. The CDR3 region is CATFLRRTGFEQYF. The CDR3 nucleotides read TGTGCCACCTTCCTGCGCCGGACAGGGTTCGAGCAGTACTTC.

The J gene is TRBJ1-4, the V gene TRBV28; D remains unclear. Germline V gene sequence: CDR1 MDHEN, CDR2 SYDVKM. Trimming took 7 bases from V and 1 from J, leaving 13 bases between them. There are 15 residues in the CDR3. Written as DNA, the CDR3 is TGTGCCAGCACCGGAGTTACGGTAACTAATGAAAAACTGTTTTTT. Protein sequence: CASTGVTVTNEKLFF. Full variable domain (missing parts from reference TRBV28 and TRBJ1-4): DVKVTQSSRYLVKRTGEKVFLECVQDMDHENMFWYRQDPGLGLRLIYFSYDVKMKEKGDIPEGYSVSREKKERFSLILESASTNQTSMYLCASTGVTVTNEKLFFGSGTQLSVL.

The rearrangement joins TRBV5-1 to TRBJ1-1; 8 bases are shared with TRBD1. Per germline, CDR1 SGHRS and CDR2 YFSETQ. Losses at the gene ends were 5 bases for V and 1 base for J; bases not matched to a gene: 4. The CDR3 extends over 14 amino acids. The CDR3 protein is CASRPQGANTEAFF. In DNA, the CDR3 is TGCGCCAGCAGACCTCAGGGGGCGAACACTGAAGCTTTCTTT.